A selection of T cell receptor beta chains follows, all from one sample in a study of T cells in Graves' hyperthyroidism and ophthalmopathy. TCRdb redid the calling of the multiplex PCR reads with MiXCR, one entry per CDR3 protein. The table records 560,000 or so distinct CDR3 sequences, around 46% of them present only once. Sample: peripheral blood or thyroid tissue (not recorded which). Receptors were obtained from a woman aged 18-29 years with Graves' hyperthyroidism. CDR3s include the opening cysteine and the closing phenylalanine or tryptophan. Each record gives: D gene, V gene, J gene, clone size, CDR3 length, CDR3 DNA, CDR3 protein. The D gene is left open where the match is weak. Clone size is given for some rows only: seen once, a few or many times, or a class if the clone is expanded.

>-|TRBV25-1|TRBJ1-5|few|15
TGTGCCAGCAGCCTTCGTACACAGGGCAATCAGCCCCAGCATTTT
CASSLRTQGNQPQHF
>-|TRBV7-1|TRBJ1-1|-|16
TGTGCCAGCAGCTCTAGTAGACGGTATATGAACACTGAAGCTTTCTTT
CASSSSRRYMNTEAFF
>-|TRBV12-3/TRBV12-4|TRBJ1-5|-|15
TGTGCCAGCAGTCCTCATCGGGGTGGCAATCAGCCCCAGCATTTT
CASSPHRGGNQPQHF
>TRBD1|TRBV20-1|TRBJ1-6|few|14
TGCAGTGCTAGAGCCGAGACAGGGAGACCACCCCTCCACTTT
CSARAETGRPPLHF
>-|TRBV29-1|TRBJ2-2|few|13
TGCAGCGGGGGGAGGACGAACACCGGGGAGCTGTTTTTT
CSGGRTNTGELFF
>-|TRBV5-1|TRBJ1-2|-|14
TGCGCCAGCAGCTCGGGTTTGAGGGACTATGGCTACACCTTC
CASSSGLRDYGYTF
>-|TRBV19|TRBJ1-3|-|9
TGTGCTTCGGGAAACACCATATATTTT
CASGNTIYF
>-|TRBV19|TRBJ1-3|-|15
TGTGCCAGCCAACCTCGGGCGCAGGGAGGGAACACCATATATTTT
CASQPRAQGGNTIYF
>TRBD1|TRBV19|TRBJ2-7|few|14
TGTGCCAGTAGTCTTACAGGGGGCGGGTACGAGCAGTACTTC
CASSLTGGGYEQYF
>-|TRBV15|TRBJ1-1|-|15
TGTGCCACCAGCAGCTTAGGGCAGGGGAACACTGAAGCTTTCTTT
CATSSLGQGNTEAFF
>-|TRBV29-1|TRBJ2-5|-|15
TGCAGCGTTGAAACTAGCTTAGTGTTCCAAGAGACCCAGTACTTC
CSVETSLVFQETQYF
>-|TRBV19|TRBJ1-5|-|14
TGTGCCAGTAGTATGTATGCCCCAGGCCAGCCCCAGCATTTT
CASSMYAPGQPQHF
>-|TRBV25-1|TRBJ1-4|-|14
TGTGCCAGCAGCGGAGGGGCTCATGGTGAAAAACTGTTTTTT
CASSGGAHGEKLFF
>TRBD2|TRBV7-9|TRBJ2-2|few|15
TGTGCCAGCAGCTGGACTAGCGGGAAGGGCGGGGAGCTGTTTTTT
CASSWTSGKGGELFF
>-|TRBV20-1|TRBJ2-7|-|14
TGCAGTGCTGGAGCGGCTCTTATCCCCTACGAGCAGTACTTC
CSAGAALIPYEQYF
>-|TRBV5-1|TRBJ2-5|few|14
TGCGCCAGCAGCGAAAACGGGTTTCAAGAGACCCAGTACTTC
CASSENGFQETQYF
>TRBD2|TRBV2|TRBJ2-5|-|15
TGTGCCAGCCTACTCGGGACTAGCGGGGAAGAGACCCATTACTTC
CASLLGTSGEETHYF
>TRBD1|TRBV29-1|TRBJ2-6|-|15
TGCAGCGCCGGGACAGGGACGTCCGGGGCCAACGTCCTGACTTTC
CSAGTGTSGANVLTF
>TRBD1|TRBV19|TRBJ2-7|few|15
TGTGCCAGCAGAGGGGGCGGAAGATTGACGAACGAGCAGTACTTC
CASRGGGRLTNEQYF
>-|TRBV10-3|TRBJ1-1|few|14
TGTGCCAGCACCCCGGGGGCCATGAACACTGAAGCTTTCTTT
CASTPGAMNTEAFF
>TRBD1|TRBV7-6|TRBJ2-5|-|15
TGTGCCAGCAGCTTAGTCGACAGGGGGGGGGGGACCCAGTACTTC
CASSLVDRGGGTQYF
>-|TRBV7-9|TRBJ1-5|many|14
TGTGCCAGCAGCTTAACAGGGTTGGCTCAGCCCCAGCATTTT
CASSLTGLAQPQHF
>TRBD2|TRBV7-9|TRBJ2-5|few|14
TGTGCCGGAAAAGGACTAGCGGGTAACGAGACCCAGTACTTC
CAGKGLAGNETQYF
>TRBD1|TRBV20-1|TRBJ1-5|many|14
TGCAGTGCTAGACCGACAGGGCGCCTTGTACCCCAGCATTTT
CSARPTGRLVPQHF
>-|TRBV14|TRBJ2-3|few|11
TGTGCCAGCAGCCACGCAGATACGCAGTATTTT
CASSHADTQYF
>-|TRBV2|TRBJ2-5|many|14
TGTGCCAGCACCCCTAACGCGTACCAAGAGACCCAGTACTTC
CASTPNAYQETQYF
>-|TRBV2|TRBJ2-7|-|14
TGTGCCAGCAGTTACCGCAGCGGGCACTACGAGCAGTACTTC
CASSYRSGHYEQYF
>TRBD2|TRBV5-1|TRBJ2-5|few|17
TGCGCCAGCAGCTTGGCCAGGACTAGCGGGCCGGGGGAGACCCAGTACTTC
CASSLARTSGPGETQYF
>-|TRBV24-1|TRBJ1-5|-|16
TGTGCCACCAGTGCTAGGGCGGGAAGAGAATATCAGCCCCAGCATTTT
CATSARAGREYQPQHF
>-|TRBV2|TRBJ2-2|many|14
TGTGCCAGCAGTGTGCCGGGCCACACCGGGGAGCTGTTTTTT
CASSVPGHTGELFF
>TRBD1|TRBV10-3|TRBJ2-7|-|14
TGTGCCACCGCGGACAGAACAGGGGTTGCCGAGCAGTACTTC
CATADRTGVAEQYF
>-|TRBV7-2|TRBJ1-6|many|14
TGTGCCAGCAGCCTAAGCCTTCAGGGTTCACCCCTCCACTTT
CASSLSLQGSPLHF
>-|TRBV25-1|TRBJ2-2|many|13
TGTGCCAGCCGGGACACCAACACCGGGGAGCTGTTTTTT
CASRDTNTGELFF
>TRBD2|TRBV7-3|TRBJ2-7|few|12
TGTGCCAGCGGAATGGCGGGAGAAGAGCAGTACTTC
CASGMAGEEQYF
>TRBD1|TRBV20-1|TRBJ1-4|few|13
TGCAGTGCTCGACAGGGGGTTAATGAAAAACTGTTTTTT
CSARQGVNEKLFF
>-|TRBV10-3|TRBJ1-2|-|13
TGTGCCAGCAGTAACGGCGGACAGAACATCTACACCTTC
CASSNGGQNIYTF
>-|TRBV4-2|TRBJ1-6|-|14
TGTGCCAGCAGCCAAGTGACAGTCAATTCACCCCTCCACTTT
CASSQVTVNSPLHF
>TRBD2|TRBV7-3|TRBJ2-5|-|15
TGTGCCAGCAGCTTAGGTGGGAGGGCCGTGGAGACCCAGTACTTC
CASSLGGRAVETQYF
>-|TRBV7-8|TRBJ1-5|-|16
TGTGCCAGCAGCTTTGTCGGCGGGGGGATTAATCAGCCCCAGCATTTT
CASSFVGGGINQPQHF
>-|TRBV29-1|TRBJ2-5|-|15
TGCAGCGTTGAAACGGGGCTGGGGCTTCATGAGACCCAGTACTTC
CSVETGLGLHETQYF
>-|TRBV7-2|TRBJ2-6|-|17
TGTGCCAGCAGCTTATCCAGTTCTTACTCTGGGGCCAACGTCCTGACTTTC
CASSLSSSYSGANVLTF
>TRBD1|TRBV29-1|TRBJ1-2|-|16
TGCAGCGTCGAGAACCACGGACAGGGTTATTCGCATGGCTACACCTTC
CSVENHGQGYSHGYTF
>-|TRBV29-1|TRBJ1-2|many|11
TGCAGCTGCCCGACAGGCTCTCTGATCACCTTC
CSCPTGSLITF
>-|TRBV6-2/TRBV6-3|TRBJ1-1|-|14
TGTGCCAGCAGTTACGCGGGGGTGAACACTGAAGCTTTCTTT
CASSYAGVNTEAFF
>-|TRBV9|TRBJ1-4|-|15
TGTGCCAGCAGCGCCACCCCTCCGCCGGGAGAAAAACTGTTTTTT
CASSATPPPGEKLFF
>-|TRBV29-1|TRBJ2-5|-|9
TGCAACTTCGGGGAGACCCAGTACTTC
CNFGETQYF
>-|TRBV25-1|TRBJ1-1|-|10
TGTGCCAGTCCGAACACTGAAGCTTTCTTT
CASPNTEAFF
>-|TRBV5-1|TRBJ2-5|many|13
TGCGCCAGCAGCCCGGGACTGCAAGAGACCCAGTACTTC
CASSPGLQETQYF
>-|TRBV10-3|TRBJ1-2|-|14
TGTGCCAGCAGTTTATCGGTTGGCGGTCTTGGCTACACCTTC
CASSLSVGGLGYTF
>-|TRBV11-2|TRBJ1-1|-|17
TGTGCCAGCAGCTTAGGAGGGTACCCGCGTTTGGACACTGAAGCTTTCTTT
CASSLGGYPRLDTEAFF